The 27 T cell receptor beta chains below all came from one sample that was sequenced in a study of cytomegalovirus exposure and HLA in healthy donors. Primers: 60 Vbeta forward and 13 Jbeta reverse. Repertoires were generated with immunoSEQ multiplex PCR, while TCRdb's copy carries only in-frame clones and drops some. The sample contains some 140,000 clones, roughly two thirds of which appear only once. The sequenced sample was PBMCs. These receptors were obtained from a woman in her thirties or forties in good health and CMV-seronegative.

The chain joins TRBV28 to TRBJ1-5; D is possibly TRBD1 (5 bases). Germline CDR1 MDHEN, CDR2 SYDVKM. V shed 3 bases and J shed 4 bases, with 13 bases lying between them. The CDR3 runs to 15 residues. The DNA for the CDR3 is TGTGCCAGCAGTTTGGCAGGGAGGTTGAATCAGCCCCAGCATTTT. Its translation is CASSLAGRLNQPQHF. The full variable domain, its missing parts supplied by reference TRBV28 and TRBJ1-5, is DVKVTQSSRYLVKRTGEKVFLECVQDMDHENMFWYRQDPGLGLRLIYFSYDVKMKEKGDIPEGYSVSREKKERFSLILESASTNQTSMYLCASSLAGRLNQPQHFGDGTRLSIL.

The rearrangement uses TRBV6-6 and TRBJ1-1; no definite D call. The germline gives CDR1 MNHNY, CDR2 SVGAGI (reference sequence). Deletions cut 0 bases from V and 0 bases from J, with 5 bases between. The CDR3 is 14 residues long. The CDR3 DNA is TGTGCCAGCAGTTACTCAGACTTGAACACTGAAGCTTTCTTT. The encoded protein is CASSYSDLNTEAFF.

This clone was picked up a small number of times. This rearrangement joins TRBV6-5 to TRBJ1-2; D might be TRBD1 (6 bases). CDR1 is MNHEY, CDR2 SVGAGI, per germline. The length of the CDR3 is 12 residues. V dropped 11 bases and J dropped 7 bases, with 17 bases sitting between them. The CDR3 sequence is CAGRGAGGGYTF. As DNA, the CDR3 is TGTGCCGGGAGGGGGGCAGGTGGTGGCTACACCTTC.

The chain links TRBV29-1 to TRBJ1-1, with TRBD1 as a possible D gene (6 bases). Germline CDR1 is SQVTM and CDR2 is ANQGSEA. The CDR3 is 13 amino acids. The V and J ends lost 3 bases and 8 bases respectively, with 16 bases between them. CDR3 sequence reads: CSVDPEQGSEAFF. The DNA for the CDR3 is TGCAGCGTTGACCCAGAACAGGGATCGGAAGCTTTCTTT.

This clone has a handful of counts. The chain has TRBV2 and TRBJ1-6; 7 bases are shared with TRBD1. Germline lookup yields CDR1 SNHLY and CDR2 FYNNEI. The CDR3 length is 15 residues. The trim removed 6 bases at V and 2 bases at J, leaving 4 bases unmatched. Written as DNA, the CDR3 is TGTGCCAGCAGCGACAGGGAGGCCTATAATTCACCCCTCCACTTT. It yields the protein CASSDREAYNSPLHF.

This chain uses TRBV10-3 with TRBJ2-1; the D is unclear. CDR1 is ENHRY, CDR2 SYGVKD, per germline. The CDR3 covers 11 residues. The V gene lost 4 bases and the J gene lost 8 bases, with 6 bases spanning the gap. CDR3 DNA: TGTGCCATCAGTGCCCAGTATGAGCAGTTCTTC. Amino acid sequence: CAISAQYEQFF.

The J gene is TRBJ1-3, the V gene TRBV5-4, with 8 positions matching TRBD1. From germline, CDR1 is SGHNT and CDR2 YYREEE (reference sequence). J gave up 1 base and V 3 bases, and 6 bases lay outside the gene matches. The CDR3 has 16 residues. This CDR3 is CASSWGTGGSGNTIYF. The CDR3 DNA sequence: TGTGCCAGCAGCTGGGGGACAGGTGGTTCTGGAAACACCATATATTTT.

The chain employs TRBV27 and TRBJ1-2; weak D call: TRBD1 (6 bases). V was clipped by 5 bases and J by 6 bases, with 13 bases between them. CDR3 length: 13 amino acids. CDR1 is MNHEY, CDR2 SMNVEV, per germline (reference sequence). DNA for the CDR3: TGTGCCAGCAGTCTACAGGGAGTGGATGGCTACACCTTC. Translating gives CASSLQGVDGYTF.

The table lists this clone with a few counts. The chain joins TRBV6-5 to TRBJ1-3; D remains ambiguous. The CDR3 totals 15 residues. Looked up from germline, CDR1 is MNHEY and CDR2 is SVGAGI. V shed 0 bases and J shed 2 bases, with 8 bases lying between them. CDR3 sequence reads: CASSYSSGAGNTIYF. DNA for the CDR3: TGTGCCAGCAGTTACTCTTCCGGGGCTGGAAACACCATATATTTT.

CDR3 amino acids: CASSRFRDTAANTEAFF. Written as DNA, the CDR3 is TGTGCCAGCTCACGCTTCCGGGACACCGCGGCGAACACTGAAGCTTTCTTT. This chain uses TRBV18 with TRBJ1-1, with D maybe TRBD1 (6 bases). The CDR3 consists of 17 residues. V dropped 4 bases and J dropped 1 base, with 19 bases sitting between them. CDR1 and CDR2 from the germline V gene are KGHSH and LQKENI.

V is TRBV4-1 and J is TRBJ1-6, with D possibly being TRBD1 (5 bases). The CDR3 is 15 amino acids. Trimming stripped 0 bases from V and 6 bases from J, with 9 bases between. CDR1 and CDR2 (germline): MGHRA, YSYEKL. CDR3 DNA sequence: TGCGCCAGCAGCCAAGATTCGGGGGGTAATTCACCCCTCCACTTT. This translates into CASSQDSGGNSPLHF.

The genes are TRBV11-2 and TRBJ2-4, with TRBD1 matching 9 bases. V was clipped by 5 bases and J by 6 bases; unmatched bases: 8. The CDR3 has 15 residues. Looked up from germline, CDR1 is SGHAT and CDR2 is FQNNGV. CDR3 bases: TGTGCCAGCAGCGTACCAGGGACAGGGAGAAACATTCAGTACTTC. It yields the protein CASSVPGTGRNIQYF.

The chain combines TRBV5-4 with TRBJ2-5; D may be TRBD1 (6 bases). The CDR3 runs to 14 residues. Germline loops: CDR1 SGHNT, CDR2 YYREEE (reference sequence). V was clipped by 0 bases and J by 1 base, with 7 bases between them. CDR3 sequence: CASSLVGAQETQYF. CDR3 DNA sequence: TGTGCCAGCAGCTTGGTGGGGGCCCAAGAGACCCAGTACTTC.

The chain uses TRBV5-1 and TRBJ1-2; 7 nucleotides agree with TRBD1. The CDR3 runs to 17 residues. Germline V gene lookup returns CDR1 SGHRS and CDR2 YFSETQ. After removal of 0 bases from V and 0 bases from J, the junction contained 8 bases not matched to a gene. CDR3 sequence: CASSLVVTGVSNYGYTF. In DNA, the CDR3 is TGCGCCAGCAGCTTGGTGGTAACAGGGGTCTCTAACTATGGCTACACCTTC.

Written as DNA, the CDR3 is TGTGCCAGCAGTTACTACCCACAGGATCCAGCGGGGGAAGCTTTCTTT. This codes for CASSYYPQDPAGEAFF. This rearrangement joins TRBV6-6 to TRBJ1-1, with D tentatively TRBD1 (5 bases). Between the trimmed V and J ends, which lost 1 base and 8 bases, there was a span of 20 bases. The germline V gene encodes CDR1 MNHNY and CDR2 SVGAGI (reference sequence). This CDR3 comprises 16 residues.

Here the CDR3 reads CASRDLGTQYF. The DNA for the CDR3 is TGTGCCAGCCGGGATCTGGGGACCCAGTACTTC. The J gene is TRBJ2-5, the V gene TRBV6-1; D is possibly TRBD2 (5 bases). Trimming stripped 8 bases from V and 7 bases from J, with 11 bases between. CDR3 length equals 11 residues. The germline V gene encodes CDR1 MNHNS and CDR2 SASEGT.

The chain links TRBV6-5 to TRBJ1-6; D is perhaps TRBD1 (5 bases). Germline V gene data show CDR1 as MNHEY and CDR2 as SVGAGI. The V gene lost 0 bases and the J gene lost 8 bases, with 11 bases spanning the gap. CDR3 length: 15 residues. The CDR3 spells CASSYSKGVDSPLHF. CDR3 DNA: TGTGCCAGCAGTTACTCGAAAGGGGTAGATTCACCCCTCCACTTT.

This chain links TRBV28 with TRBJ1-4, with 7 bases fitting TRBD1. The CDR3 sequence is 16 residues long. Germline CDR1 and CDR2: MDHEN and SYDVKM. Trimming took 7 bases from V and 0 from J; bases not matched to a gene: 8. The CDR3 region has the DNA TGTGCCAGCATCTCCTTAGGGGGCGCAACTAATGAAAAACTGTTTTTT. Protein: CASISLGGATNEKLFF.

This clone was detected only a few times. The chain employs TRBV2 and TRBJ1-1, with a weak D call TRBD1 (6 bases). The CDR3 loop spans 12 amino acids. Germline CDR1 and CDR2: SNHLY and FYNNEI. In DNA form, the CDR3 reads TGTGCTGAGGGGGGGAGAAACACTGAAGCTTTCTTT. This gives the protein CAEGGRNTEAFF.

The chain has TRBV28 and TRBJ2-7; maybe TRBD2 (5 bases). Germline V CDR1 and CDR2: MDHEN, SYDVKM. V lost 6 bases and J lost 3, with 6 bases in between. This CDR3 comprises 11 residues. CDR3 in DNA: TGTGCCAGCAGCCGGGACTACGAGCAGTACTTC. It is translated as CASSRDYEQYF.

The V and J genes are TRBV28 and TRBJ1-4, with 10 nucleotides matching TRBD1. CDR1 is MDHEN and CDR2 is SYDVKM in the germline V gene. The CDR3 spans 14 residues. With V trimmed by 2 bases and J by 10 bases, 4 bases remained unmatched. CDR3 in DNA: TGTGCCAGCAGTTTAAGACAGGGGGCAGGAAAACTGTTTTTT. Amino acid sequence: CASSLRQGAGKLFF. Variable domain in full (rest from reference TRBV28 and TRBJ1-4): DVKVTQSSRYLVKRTGEKVFLECVQDMDHENMFWYRQDPGLGLRLIYFSYDVKMKEKGDIPEGYSVSREKKERFSLILESASTNQTSMYLCASSLRQGAGKLFFGSGTQLSVL.

Comments on this clone: This CDR3 is also generated by other DNA sequences in the sample. V usage is TRBV11-1 and J usage is TRBJ1-2; 7 nucleotides match TRBD1. This CDR3 comprises 13 residues. Germline V CDR1 and CDR2: SGHAT, FQDESV (reference sequence). The V and J ends lost 4 bases and 5 bases, in that order; junction bases with no gene match: 4. Here the CDR3 DNA reads TGTGCCAGCAGCTCCGGGACAGCTTATGGCTACACCTTC. Protein: CASSSGTAYGYTF.

In this sample, this clone turned up a few times. V and J are TRBV7-6 and TRBJ1-5; no clear D gene. Trimming removed 5 bases from V and 4 bases from J, with 12 bases in between. The CDR3 is 14 residues long. CDR1 and CDR2 (germline): SGHVS, FNYEAQ. The CDR3 spells CASSRRENNQPQHF. The CDR3 DNA reads as TGTGCCAGCAGCCGAAGAGAGAATAATCAGCCCCAGCATTTT.

The J gene is TRBJ2-7, the V gene TRBV5-8; a possible D gene is TRBD1 (5 bases). The CDR3 runs 14 residues. V was clipped by 4 bases and J by 4 bases, with 15 bases between them. Germline loops: CDR1 SGHTS, CDR2 YDEGEE. CDR3 sequence: CASSPRTKIYEQYF. CDR3 nucleotides: TGTGCCAGCAGCCCAAGGACAAAGATTTACGAGCAGTACTTC. Based on the CDR3 plus reference TRBV5-8 and TRBJ2-7, the full variable domain is EAGVTQSPTHLIKTRGQQATLRCSPISGHTSVYWYQQALGLGLQFLLWYDEGEERNRGNFPPRFSGRQFPNYSSELNVNALELEDSALYLCASSPRTKIYEQYFGPGTRLTVT.

A single count supports this clone. Germline and junction disagree at one end, which may indicate a read error. This sequence joins TRBV5-1 and TRBJ2-2; D might be TRBD2 (6 bases). CDR3 length: 14 amino acids. Germline CDR1 SGHRS, CDR2 YFSETQ. CDR3 DNA: TGCGCCAGCAAGGAGCGGGCGGACACCGGGGAGCTGCTTTTT. This gives the protein CASKERADTGELLF.

The rearrangement uses TRBV19 and TRBJ1-2, with D unresolved. The V end lost 0 bases, the J end lost 2 bases, and 16 bases lay between the germline ends. Germline CDR1 reads LNHDA; CDR2 reads SQIVND (reference sequence). This CDR3 is 17 amino acids long. CDR3 DNA sequence: TGTGCCAGTAGTATAGACGACGTGGTCGGGAGAAACTATGGCTACACCTTC. It yields the protein CASSIDDVVGRNYGYTF. Complete variable domain (other parts from reference TRBV19 and TRBJ1-2): DGGITQSPKYLFRKEGQNVTLSCEQNLNHDAMYWYRQDPGQGLRLIYYSQIVNDFQKGDIAEGYSVSREKKESFPLTVTSAQKNPTAFYLCASSIDDVVGRNYGYTFGSGTRLTVV.

This clone was found a few times. The chain recombines TRBV6-5 with TRBJ1-1; 7 bases align to TRBD1. The CDR3 sequence is 14 residues long. J gave up 5 bases and V 5 bases, and 8 bases lay outside the gene matches. Germline-derived CDR1 and CDR2 are MNHEY and SVGAGI. The chain's CDR3 is CASSRPGQVTEAFF. In DNA, the CDR3 is TGTGCCAGCAGTCGCCCCGGACAGGTGACTGAAGCTTTCTTT.